The rows below give T cell receptor beta chains drawn from one sample of a study of regulatory T cells in long-lasting Graves disease. TCRdb redid the calling of the multiplex PCR reads with MiXCR, one entry per CDR3 protein. The table shows 400,000 to 550,000 distinct CDR3 sequences, with 15% occurring only once. Another study also made use of these data, one on T cells in Graves' hyperthyroidism and ophthalmopathy.

Source: peripheral blood mononuclear cells (PBMCs), taken at new diagnosis, from a patient treated with antithyroid drugs. The receptors come from a woman in her twenties or thirties with Graves disease. Each CDR3 is given with its conserved first and last residue. A D gene is named only where the DNA matches it firmly. The size entry is marked missing in some rows and otherwise reads once, few, many or a size class.

D gene | clone size | J gene | V gene | CDR3 protein | CDR3 DNA
TRBD1 | many | TRBJ2-7 | TRBV6-9 | CASSSRDSTTTDTPKPDYEQYF | TGTGCCAGCAGTTCCCGGGACAGTACGACCACAGATACCCCCAAACCCGACTACGAGCAGTACTTC
- | - | TRBJ1-1 | TRBV29-1 | CSVDGGGPNAEAFF | TGCAGCGTTGATGGGGGGGGCCCTAACGCTGAAGCTTTCTTT
TRBD1 | many | TRBJ2-1 | TRBV5-1 | CASSRGQTGHNEQFF | TGCGCCAGCAGCCGGGGACAGACTGGACACAATGAGCAGTTCTTC
TRBD2 | many | TRBJ2-1 | TRBV3-1 | CASSQDLSGRAGNWQFF | TGTGCCAGCAGCCAAGATCTAAGCGGGAGGGCCGGAAACTGGCAGTTCTTC
TRBD2 | many | TRBJ2-5 | TRBV20-1 | CSAPPFVAGEETQYF | TGCAGTGCTCCCCCCTTCGTGGCGGGAGAAGAGACCCAGTACTTC
TRBD1 | many | TRBJ1-1 | TRBV18 | CASSPLLQGPSTEAFF | TGTGCCAGCTCACCGCTACTACAGGGGCCTAGCACTGAAGCTTTCTTT
TRBD2 | - | TRBJ2-1 | TRBV20-1 | CSAGLAGGISYNEQFF | TGCAGTGCCGGACTAGCGGGAGGAATATCCTACAATGAGCAGTTCTTC
- | - | TRBJ1-2 | TRBV29-1 | CSVENGYTF | TGCAGCGTTGAAAATGGCTACACCTTC
- | - | TRBJ2-1 | TRBV27 | CASTKTGAGNEQFF | TGTGCCAGCACTAAAACGGGCGCGGGAAATGAGCAGTTCTTC
- | - | TRBJ2-3 | TRBV18 | CASSPNRGYTDTQYF | TGTGCCAGCTCACCAAATCGGGGATACACAGATACGCAGTATTTT
- | few | TRBJ2-1 | TRBV12-3/TRBV12-4 | CASSFASLNEQFF | TGTGCCAGCAGTTTTGCTAGCCTCAATGAGCAGTTCTTC
TRBD1 | many | TRBJ2-7 | TRBV5-6 | CASSSLTGDENF | TGTGCCAGCAGCTCCCTGACAGGGGACGAGAACTTC
- | - | TRBJ2-1 | TRBV4-1 | CASSQDVSYNEQFF | TGCGCCAGCAGCCAAGATGTCTCTTACAATGAGCAGTTCTTC
- | few | TRBJ2-3 | TRBV10-3 | CAIRQPADTQYF | TGTGCCATCCGACAGCCCGCAGATACGCAGTATTTT
TRBD1 | many | TRBJ1-5 | TRBV6-1 | CASRTDRASNQPQHF | TGTGCCAGCAGGACGGACAGGGCAAGCAATCAGCCCCAGCATTTT
- | - | TRBJ2-7 | TRBV4-1 | CASSQDGTGGVAGGGEQYF | TGCGCCAGCAGCCAAGATGGGACAGGGGGGGTAGCGGGAGGGGGCGAGCAGTACTTC
TRBD2 | - | TRBJ2-3 | TRBV10-2 | CASSVVLAGEPLPRTDTQYF | TGCGCCAGCAGTGTTGTACTAGCGGGAGAGCCCTTGCCTAGAACAGATACGCAGTATTTT
- | few | TRBJ1-3 | TRBV10-1 | CASSDLTSGNTIYF | TGCGCCAGCAGCGACCTCACCTCTGGAAACACCATATATTTT
- | many | TRBJ2-3 | TRBV11-3 | CASSRGRRRPTDTQYF | TGTGCCAGCAGTCGAGGTCGGCGGAGGCCCACAGATACGCAGTATTTT
TRBD2 | many | TRBJ2-3 | TRBV27 | CASSLTTKGLAADTQYF | TGTGCCAGCAGTTTAACCACTAAGGGACTAGCAGCAGATACGCAGTATTTT
TRBD1 | many | TRBJ2-1 | TRBV12-3/TRBV12-4 | CASSLGVGTGPHNEQFF | TGTGCCAGCAGTTTAGGGGTGGGGACAGGGCCCCACAATGAGCAGTTCTTC
- | once | TRBJ1-3 | TRBV30 | CAWTQGGGNTIYF | TGTGCCTGGACCCAAGGGGGGGGAAACACCATATATTTT
TRBD1 | few | TRBJ2-2 | TRBV4-1 | CASSQDRADRGGTGELFF | TGCGCCAGCAGCCAAGATAGGGCAGACAGGGGCGGCACCGGGGAGCTGTTTTTT
- | - | TRBJ1-6 | TRBV28 | CASSKARVYNSPLHF | TGTGCCAGCAGTAAGGCCAGGGTCTATAATTCACCCCTCCACTTT
- | - | TRBJ1-1 | TRBV3-1 | CASSLSDLQNTEAFF | TGTGCCAGCAGCCTCAGTGACCTCCAGAACACTGAAGCTTTCTTT
TRBD1 | few | TRBJ2-3 | TRBV4-1 | CASSSDRGGTDTQYF | TGCGCCAGCAGCTCCGACAGGGGGGGAACAGATACGCAGTATTTT
TRBD1 | many | TRBJ2-5 | TRBV7-3 | CASSYMPAGGKETQYF | TGTGCCAGCAGCTACATGCCGGCAGGGGGAAAAGAGACCCAGTACTTC
- | - | TRBJ1-5 | TRBV20-1 | CSAIRVGVNQPQHF | TGCAGTGCTATTAGAGTGGGGGTCAATCAGCCCCAGCATTTT
TRBD1 | - | TRBJ1-6 | TRBV6-2/TRBV6-3 | CASTKTGVASPLHF | TGTGCCAGCACCAAAACAGGGGTAGCATCACCCCTCCACTTT
- | many | TRBJ2-7 | TRBV18 | CASSAQGGSYEQYF | TGTGCCAGCTCAGCACAGGGAGGGAGCTACGAGCAGTACTTC
TRBD2 | few | TRBJ2-1 | TRBV9 | CASSTNPGLAVRNEQFF | TGTGCCAGCAGCACCAACCCGGGACTAGCGGTTAGGAATGAGCAGTTCTTC
- | few | TRBJ2-1 | TRBV20-1 | CSAREFGNEQFF | TGCAGTGCTAGAGAGTTCGGGAATGAGCAGTTCTTC
TRBD1 | - | TRBJ1-1 | TRBV15 | CATSRVGRGLTEAFF | TGTGCCACCAGCAGAGTTGGCAGGGGGTTGACTGAAGCTTTCTTT
TRBD2 | - | TRBJ2-1 | TRBV20-1 | CSARGEAGVYNEQFF | TGCAGTGCTAGAGGGGAAGCGGGAGTGTACAATGAGCAGTTCTTC
- | few | TRBJ2-2 | TRBV30 | CAWSPFTTGELFF | TGTGCCTGGAGTCCATTTACGACAGGGGAGCTGTTTTTT
- | - | TRBJ2-7 | TRBV19 | CASSIRDLHYEQYF | TGTGCCAGTAGTATCCGGGACCTCCACTACGAGCAGTACTTC
TRBD1 | many | TRBJ2-1 | TRBV3-1 | CASSRPPGDRDSYNEQFF | TGTGCCAGCAGCCGTCCGCCCGGGGACAGGGACTCCTACAATGAGCAGTTCTTC
- | many | TRBJ2-7 | TRBV29-1 | CSGGPYPYEQYF | TGCAGCGGGGGTCCATACCCCTACGAGCAGTACTTC
- | many | TRBJ2-3 | TRBV7-9 | CASSLPALRWDPRSPADTQYF | TGTGCCAGCAGCTTGCCCGCCCTCCGGTGGGACCCAAGATCACCGGCAGATACGCAGTATTTT
- | few | TRBJ1-1 | TRBV25-1 | CASSESWNEAFF | TGTGCCAGCAGCGAATCATGGAATGAAGCTTTCTTT
- | few | TRBJ2-2 | TRBV11-2 | CASSPVGSNTGELFF | TGTGCCAGCAGCCCCGTTGGTTCGAACACCGGGGAGCTGTTTTTT
TRBD2 | many | TRBJ2-4 | TRBV11-2 | CASSLAGGAGAKNIQYF | TGTGCCAGCAGCTTAGCCGGGGGGGCTGGAGCCAAAAACATTCAGTACTTC
TRBD1 | few | TRBJ1-5 | TRBV7-9 | CASSDGTGGYQPQHF | TGTGCCAGCAGCGACGGGACAGGGGGCTATCAGCCCCAGCATTTT
- | - | TRBJ1-6 | TRBV5-1 | CASSAGDYNSPLHF | TGCGCCAGCAGTGCAGGGGACTATAATTCACCCCTCCACTTT
- | many | TRBJ1-5 | TRBV18 | CASSRGNSNQPQHF | TGTGCCAGCTCACGAGGCAATAGCAATCAGCCCCAGCATTTT
- | many | TRBJ2-7 | TRBV27 | CASSQLGGGRYEQYF | TGTGCCAGCAGTCAGCTTGGGGGGGGCCGATACGAGCAGTACTTC
TRBD1 | - | TRBJ2-7 | TRBV14 | CASSQVGSRTGSYEQYF | TGTGCCAGTAGCCAAGTGGGTTCGAGGACAGGGTCCTACGAGCAGTACTTC
- | - | TRBJ2-1 | TRBV27 | CASSLSNREQFF | TGTGCCAGCAGTTTAAGCAACCGGGAGCAGTTCTTC
TRBD1 | many | TRBJ1-2 | TRBV5-1 | CASSPGDRGFGGYTF | TGCGCCAGCAGCCCGGGGGACAGGGGCTTCGGTGGCTACACCTTC
- | many | TRBJ2-1 | TRBV3-1 | CASSQDGLLAADHNEQFF | TGTGCCAGCAGCCAAGATGGCCTTTTGGCGGCAGACCACAATGAGCAGTTCTTC
TRBD2 | once | TRBJ2-2 | TRBV6-1 | CASSESGAGNTGELFF | TGTGCCAGCAGTGAAAGCGGGGCGGGCAACACCGGGGAGCTGTTTTTT
- | few | TRBJ1-5 | TRBV5-8 | CASSPGTDLNQPQHF | TGTGCCAGCAGTCCCGGGACGGACCTCAATCAGCCCCAGCATTTT